The present T cell receptor (beta chain) was sequenced within a study of shared clonotypes between healthy human individuals. Whole-study findings and limits: Non-shared clonotypes displayed generation probabilities falling below those of clonotypes present in all four donors.

In the case of this clone: Its antigen is unknown. The same CDR3 arises from other DNA sequences in this sample as well.

This CDR3 region has 12 residues. Germline-derived CDR1 and CDR2 are SEHNR and FQNEAQ (reference sequence). V lost 3 bases, J lost 4 bases, and 7 bases lay in between. CD45RO negativity and positive selection for CCR7 defined naive CD8 cells, a population that excluded terminally differentiated effector memory CD45RA+ cells. An assay was performed, and its level was deep. Each sorted subset replicate got 200 ng genomic DNA, about 33,000 genomes. In the source study's methods: ImmunoSEQ only sent back junction sequences with no quality scores, so filtering was done differently. Measured with immunoSEQ multiplex PCR; TCRdb has only the in-frame clones, and not every one. V, J and clone size were drawn from that table, and D and trimming were deduced from the DNA. The data contain 660,000 or so clones, around 96% of them seen just once; the ten biggest clones take up around 0.1%.

The receptor was derived from a woman in her thirties in good health. Sequencing was carried out using naive CD8+ T cells sorted from blood. The chain recombines TRBV7-9 with TRBJ2-7, with D tentatively TRBD1 (5 bases). For the CDR3, the DNA is TGTGCCAGCAGCTTGTCAGGGTACGAGCAGTACTTC. Translated: CASSLSGYEQYF.